This TCR beta chain was profiled in a study of blood T cells in healthy people across ages. Of note for this clonotype: Its antigen remains unknown.

The CDR3 sequence is 15 residues long. Germline V CDR1 and CDR2: MDHEN, SYDVKM. Trimming removed 9 bases from V and 0 bases from J, with 15 bases in between. Findings of the study overall: The fall in TCR beta diversity per million T cells was roughly linear with age.

For the second PCR, which ran for 7 to 11 cycles, a sample-barcoded 5' primer and a J-beta primer mix were used. At least 2.5 million CDR3-containing paired-end reads were obtained per sample. A single record per CDR3 protein comes from TCRdb applying MiXCR to the 5' RACE reads. The data show hundreds of thousands of distinct CDR3 sequences, 56% seen once. The chain recombines TRBV28 with TRBJ2-4; perhaps TRBD2 as D (6 bases). This clonotype was obtained from a man aged 40-50 years in good health. The material sequenced was blood. The CDR3 nucleotides are TGTGCCAGTAATAGCGGTCCCCTAGCCAAAAACATTCAGTACTTC. This sequence encodes CASNSGPLAKNIQYF.